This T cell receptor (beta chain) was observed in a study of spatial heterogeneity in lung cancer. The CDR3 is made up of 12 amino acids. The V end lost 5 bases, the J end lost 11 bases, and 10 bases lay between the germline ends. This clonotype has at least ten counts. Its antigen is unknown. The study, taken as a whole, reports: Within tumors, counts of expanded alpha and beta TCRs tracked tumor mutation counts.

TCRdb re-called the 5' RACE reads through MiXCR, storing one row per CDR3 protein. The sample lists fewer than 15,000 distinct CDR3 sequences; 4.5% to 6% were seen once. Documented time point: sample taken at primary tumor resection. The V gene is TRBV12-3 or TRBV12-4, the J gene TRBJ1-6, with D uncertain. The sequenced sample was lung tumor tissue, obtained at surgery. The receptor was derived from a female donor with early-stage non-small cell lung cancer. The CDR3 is CASSLRVPPLHF. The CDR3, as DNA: TGTGCCAGCAGTCTCAGAGTACCACCCCTCCACTTT.